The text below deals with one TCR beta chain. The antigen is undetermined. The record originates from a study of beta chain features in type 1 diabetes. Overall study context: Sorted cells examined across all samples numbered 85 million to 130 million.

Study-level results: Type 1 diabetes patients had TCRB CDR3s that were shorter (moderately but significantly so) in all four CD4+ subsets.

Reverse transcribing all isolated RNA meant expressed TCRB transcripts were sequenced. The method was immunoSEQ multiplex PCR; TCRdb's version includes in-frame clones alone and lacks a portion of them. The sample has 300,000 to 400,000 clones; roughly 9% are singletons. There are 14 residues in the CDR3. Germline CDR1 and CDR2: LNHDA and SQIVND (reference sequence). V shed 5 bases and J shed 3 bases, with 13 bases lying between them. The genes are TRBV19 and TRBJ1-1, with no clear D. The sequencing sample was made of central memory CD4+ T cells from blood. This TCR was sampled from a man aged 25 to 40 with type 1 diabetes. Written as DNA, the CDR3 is TGTGCCAGTAGTCCTAGGGCGTCTGACACTGAAGCTTTCTTT. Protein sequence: CASSPRASDTEAFF.